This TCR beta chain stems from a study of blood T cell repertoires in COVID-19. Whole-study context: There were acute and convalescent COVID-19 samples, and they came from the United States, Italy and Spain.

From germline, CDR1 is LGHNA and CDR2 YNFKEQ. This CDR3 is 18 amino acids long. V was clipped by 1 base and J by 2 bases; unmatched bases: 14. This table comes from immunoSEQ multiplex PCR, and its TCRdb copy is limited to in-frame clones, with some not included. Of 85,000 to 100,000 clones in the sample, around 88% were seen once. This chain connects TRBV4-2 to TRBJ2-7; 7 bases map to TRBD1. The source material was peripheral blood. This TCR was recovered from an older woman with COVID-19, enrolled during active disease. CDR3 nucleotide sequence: TGTGCCAGCAGCCAAGGGCCCCGGACAGGTCTGGGGGCCTACGAGCAGTACTTC. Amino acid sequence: CASSQGPRTGLGAYEQYF.